This T cell receptor (beta chain) originates from a study of regulatory T cells in long-lasting Graves disease. Time point defined: newly diagnosed GD, antithyroid drugs for less than 3 months. Following extraction of RNA from PBMCs, that RNA was used to make the TCR library. Through Arm-PCR of CDR3 regions and iRepertoire HTBI primers, TCR beta libraries were built. TCRdb processed the multiplex PCR reads anew with MiXCR; each CDR3 protein has one entry. The repertoire includes more than 450,000 distinct CDR3 sequences, about 12% of them detected once, and roughly 8.9% sits in the top ten. V gave up 9 bases and J gave up 4 bases; unmatched junction bases: 7. This CDR3 region has 14 residues. Germline loops: CDR1 SGHRS, CDR2 YFSETQ. These sequences were also reported in another study, on T cells in Graves' hyperthyroidism and ophthalmopathy. As that report states: With the HTBI primer set, the TCR CDR3 went through a first round of RT-PCR.

Sample: peripheral blood mononuclear cells (PBMCs), taken at new diagnosis, from a patient treated with antithyroid drugs. The source of this sequence is a woman aged 25 to 39 with Graves disease. This sequence joins TRBV5-1 and TRBJ2-1; 10 nucleotides align to TRBD2. CDR3 sequence: CAKEVLAGYNEQFF. The CDR3 DNA reads TGCGCCAAGGAGGTACTAGCGGGGTACAATGAGCAGTTCTTC.